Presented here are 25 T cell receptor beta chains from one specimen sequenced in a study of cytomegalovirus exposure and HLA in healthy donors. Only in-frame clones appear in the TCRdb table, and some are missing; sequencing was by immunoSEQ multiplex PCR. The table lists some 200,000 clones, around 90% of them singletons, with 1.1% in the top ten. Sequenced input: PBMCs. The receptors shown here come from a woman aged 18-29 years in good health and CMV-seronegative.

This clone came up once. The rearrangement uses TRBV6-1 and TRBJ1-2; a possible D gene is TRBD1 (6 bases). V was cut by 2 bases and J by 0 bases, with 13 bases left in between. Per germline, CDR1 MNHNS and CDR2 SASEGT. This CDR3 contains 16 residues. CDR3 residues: CASSESDRGPNYGYTF. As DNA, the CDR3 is TGTGCCAGCAGTGAATCGGACAGAGGGCCTAACTATGGCTACACCTTC.

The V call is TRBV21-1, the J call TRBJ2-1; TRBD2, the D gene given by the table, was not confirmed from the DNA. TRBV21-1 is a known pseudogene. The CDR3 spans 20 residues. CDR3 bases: TGTGCCAGCACCCCAGATGGACTAGCGGGAGGGCTAGAGTTGTACAATGAGCAGTTCTTC. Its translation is CASTPDGLAGGLELYNEQFF.

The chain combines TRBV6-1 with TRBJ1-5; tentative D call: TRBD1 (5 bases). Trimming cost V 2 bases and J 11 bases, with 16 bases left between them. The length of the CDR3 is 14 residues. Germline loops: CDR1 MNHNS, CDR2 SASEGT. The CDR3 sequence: CASSEMWGGTAQHF. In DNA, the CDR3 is TGTGCCAGCAGTGAAATGTGGGGGGGAACGGCCCAGCATTTT.

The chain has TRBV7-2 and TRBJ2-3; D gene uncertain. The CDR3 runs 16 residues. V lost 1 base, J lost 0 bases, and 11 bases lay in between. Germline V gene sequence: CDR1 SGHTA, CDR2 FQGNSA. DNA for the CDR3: TGTGCCAGCAGCTTAGTTCCCGGCGGTAGCACAGATACGCAGTATTTT. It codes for CASSLVPGGSTDTQYF.

CDR3 sequence reads: CASLAAGGGPYEQYF. In nucleotides, the CDR3 is TGTGCCAGCCTCGCGGCGGGAGGGGGGCCTTACGAGCAGTACTTC. The chain combines TRBV28 with TRBJ2-7; 9 nucleotides match TRBD2. Germline V CDR1 and CDR2: MDHEN, SYDVKM. The CDR3 runs to 15 residues. V shed 8 bases, J shed 4 bases, and the junction held 12 bases outside the gene matches.

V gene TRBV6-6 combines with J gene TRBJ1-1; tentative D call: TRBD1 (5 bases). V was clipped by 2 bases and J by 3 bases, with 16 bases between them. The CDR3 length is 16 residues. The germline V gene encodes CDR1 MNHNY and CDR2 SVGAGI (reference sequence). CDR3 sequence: CASSYPRTMVDTEAFF. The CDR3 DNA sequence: TGTGCCAGCAGTTACCCGAGGACAATGGTCGACACTGAAGCTTTCTTT.

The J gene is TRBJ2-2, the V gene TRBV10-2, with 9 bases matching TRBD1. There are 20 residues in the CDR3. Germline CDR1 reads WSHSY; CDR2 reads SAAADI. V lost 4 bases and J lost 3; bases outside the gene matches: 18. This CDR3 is CASSGALEGQGTLYTGELFF. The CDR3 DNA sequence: TGCGCCAGCAGTGGCGCGCTTGAGGGACAGGGAACCCTTTACACCGGGGAGCTGTTTTTT.

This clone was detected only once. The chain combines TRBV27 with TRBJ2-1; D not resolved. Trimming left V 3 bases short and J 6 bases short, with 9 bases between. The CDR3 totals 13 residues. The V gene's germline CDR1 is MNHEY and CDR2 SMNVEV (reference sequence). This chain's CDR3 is CASSFGARNEQFF. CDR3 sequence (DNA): TGTGCCAGCAGTTTTGGAGCGCGCAATGAGCAGTTCTTC.

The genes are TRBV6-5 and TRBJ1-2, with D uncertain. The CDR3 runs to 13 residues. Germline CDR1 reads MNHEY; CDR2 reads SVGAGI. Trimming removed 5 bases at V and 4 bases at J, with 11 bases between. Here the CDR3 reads CASSHRTFYGYTF. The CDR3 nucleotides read TGTGCCAGCAGTCACCGTACATTCTATGGCTACACCTTC.

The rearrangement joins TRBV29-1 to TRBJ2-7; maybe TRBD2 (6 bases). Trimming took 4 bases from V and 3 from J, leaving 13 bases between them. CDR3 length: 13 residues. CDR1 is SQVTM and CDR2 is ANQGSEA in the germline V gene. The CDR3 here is CSVVLAPGYEQYF. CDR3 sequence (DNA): TGCAGCGTTGTGCTAGCGCCAGGCTACGAGCAGTACTTC.

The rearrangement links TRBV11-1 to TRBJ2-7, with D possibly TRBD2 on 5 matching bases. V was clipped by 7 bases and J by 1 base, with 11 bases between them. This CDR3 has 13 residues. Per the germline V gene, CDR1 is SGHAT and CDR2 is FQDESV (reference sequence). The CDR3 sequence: CASNIEGSYEQYF. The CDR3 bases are TGTGCCAGCAACATAGAGGGATCCTACGAGCAGTACTTC.

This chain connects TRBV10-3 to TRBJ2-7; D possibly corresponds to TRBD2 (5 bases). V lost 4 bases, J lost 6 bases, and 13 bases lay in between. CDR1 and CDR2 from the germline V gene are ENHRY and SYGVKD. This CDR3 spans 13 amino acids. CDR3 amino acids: CAISGVGVGEQYF. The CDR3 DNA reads TGTGCCATCAGTGGAGTCGGGGTTGGCGAGCAGTACTTC.

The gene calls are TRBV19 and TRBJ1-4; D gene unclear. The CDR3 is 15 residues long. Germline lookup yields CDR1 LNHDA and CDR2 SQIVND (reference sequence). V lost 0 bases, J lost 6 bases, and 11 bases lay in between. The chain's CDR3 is CASSIDGRGDEKLFF. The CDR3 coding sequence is TGTGCCAGTAGTATAGATGGCCGCGGCGATGAAAAACTGTTTTTT. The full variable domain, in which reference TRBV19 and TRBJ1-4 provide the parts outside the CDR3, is DGGITQSPKYLFRKEGQNVTLSCEQNLNHDAMYWYRQDPGQGLRLIYYSQIVNDFQKGDIAEGYSVSREKKESFPLTVTSAQKNPTAFYLCASSIDGRGDEKLFFGSGTQLSVL.

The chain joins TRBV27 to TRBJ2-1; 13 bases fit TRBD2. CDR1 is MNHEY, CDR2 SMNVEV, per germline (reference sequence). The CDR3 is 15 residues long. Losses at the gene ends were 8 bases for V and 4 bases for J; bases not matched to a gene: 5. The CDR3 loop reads CASQELAGGYNEQFF. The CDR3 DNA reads TGTGCCAGCCAGGAACTAGCGGGAGGGTACAATGAGCAGTTCTTC.

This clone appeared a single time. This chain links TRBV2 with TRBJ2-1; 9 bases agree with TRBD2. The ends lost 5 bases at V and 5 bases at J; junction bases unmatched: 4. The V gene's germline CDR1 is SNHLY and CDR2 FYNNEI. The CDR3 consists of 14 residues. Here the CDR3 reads CASSLGGRDNEQFF. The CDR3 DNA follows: TGTGCCAGCAGTCTGGGCGGGAGGGACAATGAGCAGTTCTTC.

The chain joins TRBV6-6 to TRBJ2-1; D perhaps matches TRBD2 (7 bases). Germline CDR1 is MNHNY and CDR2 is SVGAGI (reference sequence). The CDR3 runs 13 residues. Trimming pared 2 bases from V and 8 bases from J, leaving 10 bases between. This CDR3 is CASSYRGGDEQFF. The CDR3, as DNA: TGTGCCAGCAGTTACAGGGGGGGGGATGAGCAGTTCTTC.

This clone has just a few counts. CDR3 DNA sequence: TGTGCCAGCAGCTTAGTCCGGACAGCCATCTACGAGCAGTACTTC. Protein sequence: CASSLVRTAIYEQYF. The gene calls are TRBV5-8 and TRBJ2-7; D possibly corresponds to TRBD1 (6 bases). Germline V gene lookup returns CDR1 SGHTS and CDR2 YDEGEE. This CDR3 spans 15 amino acids. The V gene lost 2 bases and the J gene lost 3 bases, with 15 bases spanning the gap.

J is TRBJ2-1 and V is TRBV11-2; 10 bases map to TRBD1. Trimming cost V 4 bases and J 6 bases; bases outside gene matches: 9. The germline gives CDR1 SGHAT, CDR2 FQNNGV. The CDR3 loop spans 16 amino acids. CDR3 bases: TGTGCCAGCAGCTCTCTGACAGGGGGCCTTGGCAATGAGCAGTTCTTC. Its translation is CASSSLTGGLGNEQFF.

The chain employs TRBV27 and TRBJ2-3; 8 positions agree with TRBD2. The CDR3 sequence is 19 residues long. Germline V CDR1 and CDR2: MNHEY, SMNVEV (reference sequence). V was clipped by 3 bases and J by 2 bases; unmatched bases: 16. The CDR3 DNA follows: TGTGCCAGCAGTTTCGTTATCGGTAGCGGGAAATCATACACAGATACGCAGTATTTT. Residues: CASSFVIGSGKSYTDTQYF.

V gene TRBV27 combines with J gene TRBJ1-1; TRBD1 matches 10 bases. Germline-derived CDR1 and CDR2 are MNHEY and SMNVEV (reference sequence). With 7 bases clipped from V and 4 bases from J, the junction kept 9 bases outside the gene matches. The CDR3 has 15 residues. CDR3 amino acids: CASTRRDRGGTEAFF. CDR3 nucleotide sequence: TGTGCCAGCACTAGAAGGGACAGGGGAGGCACTGAAGCTTTCTTT.

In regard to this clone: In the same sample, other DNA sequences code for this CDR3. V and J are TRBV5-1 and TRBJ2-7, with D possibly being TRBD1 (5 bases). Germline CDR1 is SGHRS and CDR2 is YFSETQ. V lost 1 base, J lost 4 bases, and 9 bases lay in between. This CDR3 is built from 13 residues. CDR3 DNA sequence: TGCGCCAGCAGCTTGTCAGCAGGGTACGAGCAGTACTTC. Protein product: CASSLSAGYEQYF.

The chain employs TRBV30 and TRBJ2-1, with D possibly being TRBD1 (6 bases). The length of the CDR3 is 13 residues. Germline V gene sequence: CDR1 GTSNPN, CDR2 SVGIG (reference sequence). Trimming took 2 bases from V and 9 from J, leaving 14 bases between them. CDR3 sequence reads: CAWSRQVVGEQFF. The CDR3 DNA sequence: TGTGCCTGGAGTCGACAGGTCGTCGGTGAGCAGTTCTTC.

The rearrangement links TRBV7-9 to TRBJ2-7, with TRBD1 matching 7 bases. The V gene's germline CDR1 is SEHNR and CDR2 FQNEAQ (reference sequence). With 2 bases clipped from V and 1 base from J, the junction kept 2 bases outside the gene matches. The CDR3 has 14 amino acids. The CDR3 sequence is CASSLLQGSYEQYF. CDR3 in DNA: TGTGCCAGCAGCTTACTACAGGGGTCCTACGAGCAGTACTTC.

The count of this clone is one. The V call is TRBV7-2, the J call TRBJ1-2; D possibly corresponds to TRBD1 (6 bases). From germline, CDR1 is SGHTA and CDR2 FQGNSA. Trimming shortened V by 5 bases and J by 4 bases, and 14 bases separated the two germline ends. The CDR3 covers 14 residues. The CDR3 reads CASSMDREIYGYTF. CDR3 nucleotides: TGTGCCAGCAGCATGGACAGAGAAATCTATGGCTACACCTTC.

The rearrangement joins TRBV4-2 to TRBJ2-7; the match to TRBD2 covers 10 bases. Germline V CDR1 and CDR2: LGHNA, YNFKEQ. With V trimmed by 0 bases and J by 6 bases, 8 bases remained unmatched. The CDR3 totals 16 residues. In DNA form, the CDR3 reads TGTGCCAGCAGCCAAGATGTCCTAGCGGGAGATCTCGAGCAGTACTTC. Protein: CASSQDVLAGDLEQYF.